Sequencing of this TCR beta chain was carried out in a study of neurological immune-mediated disorders. Study-level information: Relapsing-remitting patients made up about 90% of the roughly 34 multiple sclerosis patients, and secondary progressive patients made up 3.

This clonotype was counted ten times or more. Its antigen remains unidentified. TCRdb re-called the 5' RACE reads through MiXCR, storing one row per CDR3 protein. The sample has around 25,000 distinct CDR3 sequences; roughly 2.5% are singletons. Study-level findings and limits: Patients with HTLV-1-associated myelopathy showed the most TCR clonal expansion. Those with multiple sclerosis showed the least, falling below healthy controls.

The unsorted libraries were prepared from 2 million PBMCs (stored at -80 C). Sequencing was done on a sample of PBMCs. This TCR was recovered from a woman aged 50 to 60 with multiple sclerosis.

This chain's CDR3 is CASSPGGGSNEQFF. For the CDR3, the DNA is TGTGCCAGCAGCCCCGGGGGTGGTAGCAATGAGCAGTTCTTC. The gene calls are TRBV7-2 and TRBJ2-1, with a tentative D call TRBD2 (6 bases). Trimming removed 5 bases from V and 6 bases from J, with 14 bases in between. The length of the CDR3 is 14 residues. CDR1 is SGHTA and CDR2 is FQGNSA in the germline V gene. The whole variable domain, remainder taken from reference TRBV7-2 and TRBJ2-1, is GAGVSQSPSNKVTEKGKDVELRCDPISGHTALYWYRQSLGQGLEFLIYFQGNSAPDKSGLPSDRFSAERTGGSVSTLTIQRTQQEDSAVYLCASSPGGGSNEQFFGPGTRLTVL.